This T cell receptor (beta chain) was observed in a study of shared clonotypes between healthy human individuals. Here immunoSEQ multiplex PCR was the method, and the copy in TCRdb shows in-frame clones only, minus some. The table shows hundreds of thousands of clones, with about 79% occurring only once. V shed 4 bases, J shed 6 bases, and the junction held 8 bases outside the gene matches. CDR3 length: 14 amino acids. From germline, CDR1 is MNHNY and CDR2 SVGAGI (reference sequence). Study donors comprised healthy, HIV-negative adults devoid of recent acute infection or vaccination. Sequencing was done on a sample of PBMCs. The receptor was derived from a woman aged 40 to 55 in good health. Some clones in this sample may be carry-over from other donors' samples. This chain uses TRBV6-6 with TRBJ2-7; 8 nucleotides match TRBD1. CDR3 DNA: TGTGCCAGCAGTTCTGGACAGGGCACGGGCGAGCAGTACTTC. It codes for CASSSGQGTGEQYF.